Below are 2 T cell receptor beta chains sequenced from a single sample in a study of beta chain features in type 1 diabetes. The antigens these receptors bind are not known. The isolated RNA, all of it, was reverse transcribed, so expressed TCRB transcripts were what got sequenced. Data came from immunoSEQ multiplex PCR; TCRdb stores just in-frame clones and leaves some out. The sample holds roughly 160,000 clones, 7% to 9% seen once. Overall study results and limits: All four CD4+ subsets from Type 1 diabetes patients carried moderately but significantly shorter TCRB CDR3s.

The source material was central memory CD4+ T cells from blood. Every receptor here comes from a man between 18 and 35 years old with type 1 diabetes.

This chain joins TRBV11-2 and TRBJ1-6, with 10 positions matching TRBD1. The CDR3 totals 16 residues. Germline lookup yields CDR1 SGHAT and CDR2 FQNNGV. V lost 1 base, J lost 9 bases, and 6 bases stayed unmatched. The CDR3 DNA follows: TGTGCCAGCAGCTTAGCGACGGACAGGGGGGGTTCACCCCTCCACTTT. It specifies CASSLATDRGGSPLHF. The full variable domain, with the rest looked up from reference TRBV11-2 and TRBJ1-6, is EAGVAQSPRYKIIEKRQSVAFWCNPISGHATLYWYQQILGQGPKLLIQFQNNGVVDDSQLPKDRFSAERLKGVDSTLKIQPAKLEDSAVYLCASSLATDRGGSPLHFGNGTRLTVT.

This clone was observed a handful of times. The CDR3 nucleotides are TGTGCCAGCTCACCTCCGACACGGGGGGGCCTTACAGATACGCAGTATTTT. This translates into CASSPPTRGGLTDTQYF. This chain uses TRBV18 with TRBJ2-3; the match to TRBD2 covers 8 bases. The V segment lost 3 bases and the J segment 3 bases; nucleotides outside the gene matches: 11. CDR3 size: 17 residues. Germline V CDR1 and CDR2: KGHSH, LQKENI.